This T cell receptor (beta chain) was identified during a study of post-analysis software for immune sequencing data. About the study: Multiple sclerosis in the patients followed relapsing-remitting, secondary progressive and progressive-relapsing courses.

Trimming stripped 4 bases from V and 0 bases from J, with 7 bases between. Looked up from germline, CDR1 is SGDLS and CDR2 is YYNGEE. The CDR3 has 13 residues. Prepared TCR beta cDNA libraries contained unique molecular identifiers. A population of 1 to 10 million T cells gave rise to around 480,000 cDNA molecules. TCRdb re-called the PCR reads with MiXCR, one entry per CDR3 protein. The sample has some 690,000 distinct CDR3 sequences; over 45% are singletons. Notes on the study in general: Patients used a handful of TRBV segments, including TRBV5-6, TRBV5-1 and TRBV20-1, more often than controls. By F measure, strong co-clustering occurred among samples prepared in the same batch.

Worth noting for this clonotype: Its antigen remains unidentified.

The chain links TRBV9 to TRBJ1-2; D gene uncertain. The sequencing input was blood. The sequence was collected from a girl aged 2 to 9 with multiple sclerosis. The CDR3 bases are TGTGCCAGCAGCAGGGATCCTAACTATGGCTACACCTTC. This translates into CASSRDPNYGYTF.